This T cell receptor beta chain came from a study of post-analysis software for immune sequencing data. Study background: Patients had relapsing-remitting, secondary progressive or progressive-relapsing multiple sclerosis; some lacked subtype.

The authors incorporated unique molecular identifiers into the TCR beta cDNA libraries. T cells numbering about 0.9 to 11 million gave rise to about 540,000 cDNA molecules. TCRdb called the PCR reads again in MiXCR, with one record for every CDR3 protein. The table includes approximately 440,000 distinct CDR3 sequences, approximately 45% detected once. V lost 7 bases to trimming and J lost 8 bases, with 10 bases between them. The CDR3 has 11 residues. Findings of the study overall: Comparison of patients with controls showed roughly five TRBV segments more frequent in patients, TRBV5-6, TRBV5-1 and TRBV20-1 among them. In multiple sclerosis, normalized Chao1 diversity was significantly below that of controls. By F measure, samples from a shared preparation batch strongly co-clustered.

In this sample, this clonotype turned up a few times. Its target is unknown. The chain recombines TRBV12-3 or TRBV12-4 with TRBJ2-3; D gene uncertain. The source material was blood. The origin of this receptor is a girl aged 10 to 17 with multiple sclerosis. DNA of the CDR3: TGTGCCAGCACCCCGGAGCGTACGCAGTATTTT. Residues: CASTPERTQYF.